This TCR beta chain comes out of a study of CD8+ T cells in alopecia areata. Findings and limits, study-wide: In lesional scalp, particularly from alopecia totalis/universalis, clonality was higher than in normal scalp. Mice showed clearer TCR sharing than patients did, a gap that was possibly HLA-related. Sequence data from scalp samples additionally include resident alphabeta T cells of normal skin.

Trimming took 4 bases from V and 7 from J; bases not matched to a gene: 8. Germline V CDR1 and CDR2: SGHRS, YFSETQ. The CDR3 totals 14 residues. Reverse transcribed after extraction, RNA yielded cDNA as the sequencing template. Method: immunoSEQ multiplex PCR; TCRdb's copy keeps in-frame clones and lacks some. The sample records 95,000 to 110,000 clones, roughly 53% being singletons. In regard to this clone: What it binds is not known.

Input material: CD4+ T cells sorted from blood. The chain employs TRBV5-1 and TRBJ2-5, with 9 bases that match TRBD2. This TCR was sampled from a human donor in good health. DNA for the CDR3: TGCGCCAGCAGCGAGAGGGCGGGACTAGCGACCCAGTACTTC. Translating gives CASSERAGLATQYF.